The clone carrying this TCR beta chain was seen only a few times. The target antigen is unknown. Individual cDNA molecules received unique molecular identifiers during library preparation. TCRdb reanalysed the 5' RACE reads using MiXCR and keeps one entry per CDR3 protein. The data contain approximately 90,000 distinct CDR3 sequences, about an eighth of them singletons. The record originates from a study of early T cells in non-severe SARS-CoV-2 infection. Overall study context: The input, bulk RNA from unsorted whole blood, was sequenced, and chains were unpaired. Whole-study findings and limits: CD4 and private specificities were missed by VDJdb matching, which favored anti-spike CD8 responses.

This material consisted of whole blood, taken at baseline. This clonotype originated in an adult who was a healthcare worker with PCR-confirmed SARS-CoV-2 infection or an uninfected control (not recorded which).

This CDR3 is CASSSAGTFRDTQYF. CDR3 bases: TGTGCCAGCAGTTCGGCGGGCACCTTCCGGGATACGCAGTATTTT. This chain connects TRBV3-1 to TRBJ2-3; the D gene is possibly TRBD2 (5 bases). The germline V gene has CDR1 LGHDT and CDR2 YNNKEL (reference sequence). V was pared by 6 bases and J by 6 bases, with 19 bases between. The CDR3 covers 15 residues.